Presented here are 16 T cell receptor beta chains from one specimen sequenced in a study of shared clonotypes between healthy human individuals. Here immunoSEQ multiplex PCR was the method, and the copy in TCRdb shows in-frame clones only, minus some. The top ten clones hold about 1.4% of a sample with under 1,100,000 clones, under 80% of them seen once. The sample was memory CD4+ T cells sorted from blood. Subset indicated: CD45RA-negative fraction. The origin of the receptors is a young man in good health.

The gene calls are TRBV2 and TRBJ2-3; TRBD1 might be the D (6 bases). Germline V gene data show CDR1 as SNHLY and CDR2 as FYNNEI. V was clipped by 2 bases and J by 0 bases, with 18 bases between them. The CDR3 extends over 18 amino acids. The CDR3 DNA is TGTGCCAGCAGTGAAAGGGGGATGGGAGCGGATAGCACAGATACGCAGTATTTT. Residues: CASSERGMGADSTDTQYF.

The rearrangement joins TRBV6-6 to TRBJ1-1; D is perhaps TRBD1 (6 bases). Germline CDR1 and CDR2: MNHNY and SVGAGI (reference sequence). V gave up 6 bases and J gave up 4 bases, with 9 bases separating them. The CDR3 loop spans 12 amino acids. The DNA for the CDR3 is TGTGCCAGCAGGCAGGACAGCACTGAAGCTTTCTTT. Translating it yields CASRQDSTEAFF.

This clone was seen just once. The gene calls are TRBV2 and TRBJ2-5; 13 bases align to TRBD2. CDR3 length: 17 residues. After removal of 6 bases from V and 3 bases from J, the junction contained 10 bases not matched to a gene. CDR1 is SNHLY and CDR2 is FYNNEI in the germline V gene. The CDR3 loop reads CASSAGLAGYSKETQYF. CDR3 DNA: TGTGCCAGCAGCGCGGGACTAGCGGGGTACTCCAAAGAGACCCAGTACTTC.

This clone was found a few times. The chain has TRBV27 and TRBJ2-2; no definite D call. Germline V lookup: CDR1 MNHEY, CDR2 SMNVEV (reference sequence). Trimming pared 4 bases from V and 0 bases from J, leaving 12 bases between. This CDR3 is 16 amino acids long. The CDR3 spells CASSWVRITNTGELFF. CDR3 in DNA: TGTGCCAGCAGTTGGGTCAGGATAACGAACACCGGGGAGCTGTTTTTT.

Only a few counts were recorded for this clone. Other DNA sequences in this sample translate to the same CDR3. This chain connects TRBV9 to TRBJ1-3; D unresolved. Trimming stripped 0 bases from V and 4 bases from J, with 5 bases between. This CDR3 contains 13 residues. Germline CDR1 is SGDLS and CDR2 is YYNGEE. The CDR3 reads CASSVGGGNTIYF. The CDR3 DNA sequence: TGTGCCAGCAGCGTAGGGGGAGGAAACACCATATATTTT.

This clone was seen a handful of times. This rearrangement joins TRBV7-6 to TRBJ2-7; the D is unclear. Trimming cost V 1 base and J 3 bases, with 7 bases left between them. This CDR3 region has 13 residues. Germline V gene sequence: CDR1 SGHVS, CDR2 FNYEAQ. The CDR3 loop reads CASSLDVDYEQYF. The CDR3 DNA is TGTGCCAGCAGCTTAGATGTGGACTACGAGCAGTACTTC.

This clone was found many times. The rearrangement joins TRBV5-1 to TRBJ2-1; 11 positions match TRBD2. This CDR3 comprises 16 residues. The germline V gene encodes CDR1 SGHRS and CDR2 YFSETQ. Trimming cost V 3 bases and J 4 bases; bases outside gene matches: 6. CDR3 bases: TGCGCCAGCAGCTATATAGCGGGGGGGACATACAATGAGCAGTTCTTC. Residues: CASSYIAGGTYNEQFF. The variable domain in full, completed from reference TRBV5-1 and TRBJ2-1, reads KAGVTQTPRYLIKTRGQQVTLSCSPISGHRSVSWYQQTPGQGLQFLFEYFSETQRNKGNFPGRFSGRQFSNSRSEMNVSTLELGDSALYLCASSYIAGGTYNEQFFGPGTRLTVL.

The chain is built from TRBV28 and TRBJ1-1, with 8 bases that match TRBD1. The CDR3 runs to 18 residues. Germline V gene data show CDR1 as MDHEN and CDR2 as SYDVKM. Trimming took 5 bases from V and 0 from J; bases not matched to a gene: 14. CDR3 residues: CASSEILRTGLVNTEAFF. DNA for the CDR3: TGTGCCAGCAGTGAAATCCTCCGGACAGGGTTGGTGAACACTGAAGCTTTCTTT.

In regard to this clone: Additional DNA sequences in this sample encode the identical CDR3. This chain connects TRBV6-6 to TRBJ2-7, with D possibly being TRBD1 or TRBD2 (5 bases each). The germline CDR1 and CDR2 sequences are MNHNY and SVGAGI (reference sequence). CDR3 length equals 14 residues. Trimming shortened V by 5 bases and J by 2 bases, and 13 bases separated the two germline ends. CDR3 nucleotides: TGTGCCAGCAGTCCCGGGACGGAAACCTACGAGCAGTACTTC. The encoded protein is CASSPGTETYEQYF.

Turning to this clone: The sample carries other DNA sequences with the same CDR3. The gene calls are TRBV11-2 and TRBJ1-5; D gene ambiguous. Germline V gives CDR1 SGHAT, CDR2 FQNNGV. The CDR3 runs to 13 residues. V shed 0 bases and J shed 5 bases, with 5 bases lying between them. This CDR3 reads CASSLERDQPQHF. CDR3 coding DNA: TGTGCCAGCAGCTTAGAGCGGGATCAGCCCCAGCATTTT. The variable domain in full, completed from reference TRBV11-2 and TRBJ1-5, reads EAGVAQSPRYKIIEKRQSVAFWCNPISGHATLYWYQQILGQGPKLLIQFQNNGVVDDSQLPKDRFSAERLKGVDSTLKIQPAKLEDSAVYLCASSLERDQPQHFGDGTRLSIL.

The gene calls are TRBV6-6 and TRBJ1-2, with D possibly TRBD1 on 5 matching bases. Germline assignment: CDR1 MNHNY and CDR2 SVGAGI (reference sequence). The CDR3 is 15 amino acids. V lost 5 bases and J 5 bases, leaving 18 bases between the germline ends. CDR3 region: CASSTGVSSGYGYTF. For the CDR3, the DNA is TGTGCCAGCAGTACGGGGGTGTCTAGTGGATATGGCTACACCTTC.

Of note for this clone: At the DNA level, this CDR3 is encoded by other sequences in the same sample as well. The chain recombines TRBV30 with TRBJ2-6; D ambiguous. Per the germline V gene, CDR1 is GTSNPN and CDR2 is SVGIG (reference sequence). There are 15 residues in the CDR3. The germline V and J ends were trimmed by 3 bases and 0 bases, with 9 bases remaining between them. The CDR3 spells CAWSPGSSGANVLTF. The CDR3 bases are TGTGCCTGGAGCCCAGGAAGCTCTGGGGCCAACGTCCTGACTTTC.

Notes on this clone: Additional DNA sequences in this sample encode the identical CDR3. The chain recombines TRBV6-1 with TRBJ2-7; 7 nucleotides agree with TRBD1. J lost 0 bases, V lost 6 bases, and 5 bases had no gene match. Germline assignment: CDR1 MNHNS and CDR2 SASEGT. This CDR3 is built from 14 residues. The CDR3 spells CASRTGSSSYEQYF. CDR3 nucleotide sequence: TGTGCCAGCAGGACAGGGTCTAGCTCCTACGAGCAGTACTTC.

This chain links TRBV5-1 with TRBJ2-5, with D perhaps matching TRBD2 (5 bases). CDR3 size: 14 residues. CDR1 and CDR2 (germline): SGHRS, YFSETQ. Trimming left V 4 bases short and J 3 bases short, with 13 bases between. The CDR3 loop reads CASSLRGTEETQYF. CDR3 sequence (DNA): TGCGCCAGCAGCCTTCGGGGTACCGAAGAGACCCAGTACTTC.

The chain uses TRBV5-6 and TRBJ1-2; no clear D. The ends were cut back, 5 bases at V and 0 bases at J, with 14 bases in the middle. The CDR3 has 15 amino acids. Germline V lookup: CDR1 SGHDT, CDR2 YYEEEE. CDR3 residues: CASRLQSNTNYGYTF. DNA of the CDR3: TGTGCCAGCAGACTACAAAGCAACACTAACTATGGCTACACCTTC. Supplemented by reference TRBV5-6 and TRBJ1-2, the full variable domain reads DAGVTQSPTHLIKTRGQQVTLRCSPKSGHDTVSWYQQALGQGPQFIFQYYEEEERQRGNFPDRFSGHQFPNYSSELNVNALLLGDSALYLCASRLQSNTNYGYTFGSGTRLTVV.

The chain recombines TRBV10-2 with TRBJ1-2, with TRBD1 as a possible D gene (5 bases). The V gene lost 3 bases and the J gene lost 2 bases, with 13 bases spanning the gap. The germline V gene has CDR1 WSHSY and CDR2 SAAADI. The CDR3 contains 15 residues. Here the CDR3 DNA reads TGCGCCAGCAGTGATCCAGGACAAATAAACTATGGCTACACCTTC. Protein product: CASSDPGQINYGYTF.